This T cell receptor beta chain is from a study of blood T cell repertoires in COVID-19. Turning to the study itself: Sites across the United States, Italy and Spain contributed samples from acute and convalescent COVID-19. Nucleic acid was either cDNA or gDNA, and it came from T cells, B-cell-depleted T cells, or PBMCs.

Generated by immunoSEQ multiplex PCR, the TCRdb table keeps only in-frame clones and is missing some. The sample carries about 300,000 clones, around 92% recorded once. Between the trimmed V and J ends, which lost 1 base and 5 bases, there was a span of 18 bases. This CDR3 comprises 17 residues. Germline V lookup: CDR1 GTSNPN, CDR2 SVGIG (reference sequence). The specimen sequenced was peripheral blood. J is TRBJ1-6 and V is TRBV30; TRBD1 is a possible D gene (5 bases). This sequence was found in a man between 18 and 29 years old who had recovered from COVID-19. DNA for the CDR3: TGTGCCTGGAGTGAGGGGAAAAGGAGGGGAGATAATTCACCCCTCCACTTT. It codes for CAWSEGKRRGDNSPLHF.